The rows below give T cell receptor beta chains drawn from one sample of a study of cytomegalovirus exposure and HLA in healthy donors. Sequenced by immunoSEQ multiplex PCR; TCRdb stores in-frame clones only, minus some. Among around 120,000 clones listed, about 78% were seen once. The specimen was PBMCs. The receptors here all came from a human donor in good health. Each CDR3 is given with its conserved first and last residue. The D gene is left open where the match is weak. A clone size is listed for some rows: how often the clone was seen (once, few, many), or a class if it is expanded.

>TRBJ2-1|TRBV28|TRBD1|-
CASSPLPDRGEQFF
TGTGCCAGCAGTCCCCTCCCGGACAGGGGGGAGCAGTTCTTC
>TRBJ1-1|TRBV6-6|-|few
CASILNTEAFF
TGTGCCAGCATCCTTAACACTGAAGCTTTCTTT
>TRBJ1-4|TRBV6-6|-|few
CASSLQGNGEKLFF
TGTGCCAGCAGTTTACAGGGCAATGGCGAAAAACTGTTTTTT
>TRBJ2-5|TRBV28|-|-
CASRVGGPQETQYF
TGTGCCAGCAGGGTAGGGGGACCCCAAGAGACCCAGTACTTC
>TRBJ2-3|TRBV7-9|TRBD1|-
CAGRTGTDTQYF
TGTGCCGGACGGACAGGGACAGATACGCAGTATTTT
>TRBJ2-2|TRBV28|TRBD2|-
CASREGLAANTGELFF
TGTGCCAGCAGGGAGGGACTAGCGGCGAACACCGGGGAGCTGTTTTTT
>TRBJ2-3|TRBV4-3|-|-
CASSQDLDTDTQYF
TGCGCCAGCAGCCAAGATTTAGACACAGATACGCAGTATTTT
>TRBJ1-1|TRBV9|TRBD1|few
CASSVGGTGSAFF
TGTGCCAGCAGCGTAGGGGGGACAGGGTCGGCTTTCTTT
>TRBJ2-5|TRBV6-1|-|-
CASSEVYGETQYF
TGTGCCAGCAGTGAAGTATACGGGGAGACCCAGTACTTC
>TRBJ2-7|TRBV7-6|TRBD1|-
CASSLGSGQGVFEQYF
TGTGCCAGCAGCTTAGGATCGGGACAGGGCGTCTTCGAGCAGTACTTC
>TRBJ2-1|TRBV5-1|TRBD2|-
CASRGTSGGLNEQFF
TGCGCCAGCAGGGGGACTAGCGGGGGGTTGAATGAGCAGTTCTTC
>TRBJ2-1|TRBV6-1|-|-
CASSAPLRIEQFF
TGTGCCAGCAGTGCACCCTTGAGGATCGAGCAGTTCTTC
>TRBJ2-7|TRBV15|TRBD1|-
CATSPHAGTGGPFTYEQYF
TGTGCCACCAGCCCTCACGCCGGGACAGGGGGACCCTTTACCTACGAGCAGTACTTC
>TRBJ2-1|TRBV9|TRBD2|-
CASSPRVTSGYNEQFF
TGTGCCAGCAGCCCCAGGGTGACTAGCGGGTACAATGAGCAGTTCTTC
>TRBJ2-3|TRBV9|TRBD1|-
CASSLRTGGTDTQYF
TGTGCCAGCAGCCTCCGGACAGGCGGCACAGATACGCAGTATTTT
>TRBJ2-7|TRBV2|-|-
CAIDTSWEQYF
TGTGCCATCGACACCAGTTGGGAGCAGTACTTC
>TRBJ1-4|TRBV11-2|-|once
CASSFRQNNEKLFF
TGTGCCAGCAGCTTCCGACAGAACAATGAAAAACTGTTTTTT
>TRBJ2-7|TRBV28|TRBD2|few
CASSFVTSPHEQYF
TGTGCCAGCAGTTTCGTGACTAGCCCCCACGAGCAGTACTTC
>TRBJ2-2|TRBV29-1|TRBD2|-
CSVSGLLAGDSGELFF
TGCAGCGTTTCAGGGTTACTAGCGGGAGACTCCGGGGAGCTGTTTTTT
>TRBJ2-3|TRBV6-1|-|-
CASSEGRQRGRADTQYF
TGTGCCAGCAGTGAAGGTAGACAGCGAGGCAGGGCAGATACGCAGTATTTT
>TRBJ1-2|TRBV2|TRBD1|-
CASSQDRGRSNYGYTF
TGTGCCAGCAGTCAGGACAGGGGCCGGTCTAACTATGGCTACACCTTC
>TRBJ2-3|TRBV5-4|-|-
CASSLKSGGWGDTQYF
TGTGCCAGCAGCTTGAAATCAGGAGGGTGGGGAGATACGCAGTATTTT
>TRBJ2-2|TRBV7-8|TRBD2|once
CASSPRVSTSGTLYGELFF
TGTGCCAGCAGCCCGAGAGTATCGACTAGCGGGACCCTCTACGGGGAGCTGTTTTTT
>TRBJ2-3|TRBV4-2|TRBD2|few
CASSQESPSGGVGDTQYF
TGTGCCAGCAGCCAAGAAAGCCCCTCCGGGGGGGTAGGAGATACGCAGTATTTT
>TRBJ2-5|TRBV7-6|-|-
CASSFRASALGETQYF
TGTGCCAGCAGCTTCCGGGCTAGCGCTTTGGGAGAGACCCAGTACTTC
>TRBJ1-3|TRBV6-1|-|-
CASIAVTGNTIYF
TGTGCCAGCATTGCAGTGACTGGAAACACCATATATTTT
>TRBJ2-1|TRBV2|TRBD1|-
CATIIQGSSSYNEQFF
TGTGCCACCATAATACAGGGGTCGAGCTCCTACAATGAGCAGTTCTTC
>TRBJ2-7|TRBV7-2|TRBD1|-
CASSLGAGGYDEQYF
TGTGCCAGCAGCTTAGGCGCAGGGGGTTACGACGAGCAGTACTTC
>TRBJ1-2|TRBV6-4|-|-
CASSGGYGYTF
TGTGCCAGCAGTGGAGGGTATGGCTACACCTTC
>TRBJ1-5|TRBV6-1|TRBD1|-
CASYGTGNQPQHF
TGTGCCAGTTATGGGACAGGGAATCAGCCCCAGCATTTT
>TRBJ2-7|TRBV5-6|-|few
CASSSRTAYYEQYF
TGTGCCAGCAGCAGCCGGACAGCCTACTACGAGCAGTACTTC
>TRBJ2-7|TRBV6-5|TRBD2|-
CASQLAGGGYEQYF
TGTGCCAGCCAACTAGCGGGAGGGGGATACGAGCAGTACTTC
>TRBJ2-2|TRBV5-6|TRBD2|few
CASSFSRDSGGKYTGELFF
TGTGCCAGCAGCTTTTCCCGAGATAGCGGGGGGAAATACACCGGGGAGCTGTTTTTT
>TRBJ1-2|TRBV21-1|-|-
CASSKRQGGNHTF
TGTGCCAGCAGCAAGAGGCAGGGTGGTAACCACACCTTC
>TRBJ1-3|TRBV4-1|-|-
CASSPRQFSGNTIYF
TGCGCCAGCAGCCCACGACAGTTCTCTGGAAACACCATATATTTT
>TRBJ2-2|TRBV5-1|TRBD2|once
CASNRLAGNTGELFF
TGCGCCAGCAACAGACTAGCGGGGAACACCGGGGAGCTGTTTTTT
>TRBJ1-1|TRBV7-2|-|-
CASSLIPREVAFF
TGTGCCAGCAGCTTAATCCCCAGGGAAGTAGCTTTCTTT
>TRBJ2-5|TRBV30|TRBD1|-
CAWSLGQGFGETQYF
TGTGCCTGGAGCCTGGGACAGGGGTTTGGAGAGACCCAGTACTTC
>TRBJ2-5|TRBV5-4|TRBD2|-
CASSLNLAGVGETQYF
TGTGCCAGCAGCTTAAATCTAGCGGGGGTCGGGGAGACCCAGTACTTC
>TRBJ2-1|TRBV2|TRBD2|-
CASGGWREGDEQFF
TGTGCCAGCGGTGGTTGGCGGGAGGGGGATGAGCAGTTCTTC
>TRBJ2-2|TRBV6-4|TRBD2|-
CASSLSTGGASTGELFF
TGTGCCAGCAGCCTCTCAACGGGGGGGGCTTCGACCGGGGAGCTGTTTTTT
>TRBJ1-4|TRBV9|-|-
CASSPNHGREKLFF
TGTGCCAGCAGCCCCAACCATGGCCGAGAAAAACTGTTTTTT
>TRBJ2-6|TRBV5-4|TRBD2|-
CASSFPLAAGANVLTF
TGTGCCAGCAGCTTCCCTCTAGCGGCTGGGGCCAACGTCCTGACTTTC
>TRBJ1-6|TRBV7-2|-|once
CASSLQGSYNSPLHF
TGTGCCAGCAGCCTCCAGGGCTCCTATAATTCACCCCTCCACTTT
>TRBJ1-6|TRBV6-5|-|few
CASSYGVWGDSPLHF
TGTGCCAGCAGTTATGGTGTCTGGGGAGATTCACCCCTCCACTTT
>TRBJ2-1|TRBV2|-|-
CASRGTGRDEQFF
TGTGCCAGCAGGGGAACAGGGAGGGATGAGCAGTTCTTC
>TRBJ2-2|TRBV28|TRBD1|-
CASSSPMGQGTGELFF
TGTGCCAGCAGTTCCCCCATGGGACAGGGTACCGGGGAGCTGTTTTTT
>TRBJ2-7|TRBV6-9|TRBD1|-
CASSPQGASGPSYEQYF
TGTGCCAGCAGCCCGCAGGGGGCCTCAGGCCCCTCCTACGAGCAGTACTTC